This T cell receptor (beta chain) was identified during a study of blood T cell repertoires in COVID-19. The wider study: T cells, B-cell-depleted T cells, or PBMCs provided the cDNA or gDNA that served as material.

The sample holds one count of this clone. Per the study methods: Counts of nucleated cells, estimated from reference gene primer amplification, were obtained. Some clones are missing from TCRdb's copy, which holds only in-frame ones; the method was immunoSEQ multiplex PCR. The D gene and trimming were derived from the DNA, and the V and J assignments and clone size from that table. The sample lists nearly 350,000 clones, roughly 90% occurring once. Germline assignment: CDR1 SGHTS and CDR2 YDEGEE. V lost 0 bases and J lost 4, with 17 bases in between. The CDR3 runs to 17 residues. The TCR sequence derives from a woman aged 70-85 years with COVID-19, enrolled during active disease. Sequenced: peripheral blood. V usage is TRBV5-8 and J usage is TRBJ1-5, with unresolved D. As DNA, the CDR3 is TGTGCCAGCAGCTTGGAACGAATGCTGGGCCCGAATCAGCCCCAGCATTTT. Translated, it gives CASSLERMLGPNQPQHF.